This T cell receptor beta chain stems from a study of vaccination effects on CD4 cells after COVID-19. Study conclusions and caveats: Marked clonal contraction of infection- and vaccine-induced clones was seen late after vaccination.

Clones were sequenced by immunoSEQ multiplex PCR, and TCRdb holds only the in-frame ones, with some missing. The sample yields about 27,000 clones, roughly 73% seen once. As to this clone: What it recognizes is unknown.

V lost 6 bases, J lost 0 bases, and 10 bases stayed unmatched. The CDR3 loop spans 16 amino acids. Germline V gene sequence: CDR1 KGHSH, CDR2 LQKENI. Ahead of sequencing, the ViraFEST assay grew antigen-specific CD4+ T cells using viral peptide pools. A 10-day culture period preceded the isolation of CD4+ T cells. Previously uninfected by SARS-CoV-2, the vaccine recipients also showed negative nucleocapsid antibodies. Every well got two million PBMC, which were grown with around 10 IU/ml IL-2 and 9 to 10 ug/ml peptides. Half the medium was replaced with IL-2 medium on days 3 and 7. The clonotype was recovered from a human donor who received a COVID-19 vaccine. This specimen consisted of CD4+ T cells from PBMCs cultured with HCoV-NL63 spike peptides, obtained before COVID-19 vaccination. V usage is TRBV18 and J usage is TRBJ2-7; 8 bases match TRBD1. The chain's CDR3 is CASSPQGAVPSYEQYF. In DNA, the CDR3 is TGTGCCAGCTCCCCCCAGGGGGCGGTACCCTCCTACGAGCAGTACTTC.